This T cell receptor (beta chain) comes out of a study of shared clonotypes between healthy human individuals. V was trimmed by 3 bases and J by 2 bases, leaving 9 bases between them. CDR3 length: 14 amino acids. The germline V gene has CDR1 SGDLS and CDR2 YYNGEE. Sorted subsets were amplified in replicate PCRs using approximately 0.2 ug DNA, some 31,000 T cell genomes. Method: immunoSEQ multiplex PCR; TCRdb's copy keeps in-frame clones and lacks some. This table has some 2,000,000 clones, over 85% appearing once. The clonotype comes from a man aged 18 to 29 in good health. V is TRBV9 and J is TRBJ1-5; no reliable D call. Sequenced sample: naive CD4+ T cells sorted from blood. As for subset: CD45RA+ positively selected. The CDR3 DNA follows: TGTGCCAGCAGCGGCGGGGTCGGCAATCAGCCCCAGCATTTT. Translation: CASSGGVGNQPQHF.